These 29 T cell receptor beta chains originate from one sample sequenced in a study of cytomegalovirus exposure and HLA in healthy donors. With 60 Vbeta and 13 Jbeta primers, the PCR was carried out. Sequencing was performed with immunoSEQ multiplex PCR; in TCRdb, only in-frame clones are kept and a portion is missing. There are 100,000 to 120,000 clones in the sample; over 75% occur only once, and 6.5% to 9.5% lies in the top ten. Sequencing input: PBMCs. These TCRs come from a woman between 35 and 50 years old in good health and CMV-seropositive.

This clone was observed a single time. CDR3 amino acids: CASSGLAGALSSYNEQFF. The CDR3 nucleotides read TGTGCCAGTAGCGGACTAGCGGGGGCCCTGAGCTCCTACAATGAGCAGTTCTTC. The J gene is TRBJ2-1, the V gene TRBV19; 13 bases map to TRBD2. Germline CDR1 and CDR2: LNHDA and SQIVND (reference sequence). CDR3 length: 18 residues. J lost 0 bases, V lost 6 bases, and 8 bases had no gene match.

This clone occurred a few times. The CDR3: CASSLTAGNTEAFF. CDR3 coding DNA: TGTGCCAGCAGCTTGACGGCAGGGAACACTGAAGCTTTCTTT. The V call is TRBV5-5, the J call TRBJ1-1; no definite D call. This CDR3 is built from 14 residues. Looked up from germline, CDR1 is SGHKS and CDR2 is YYEKEE (reference sequence). The V end lost 1 base, the J end lost 1 base, and 8 bases lay between the germline ends.

This clone was recorded once. At one end, the junction sequence differs from germline, possibly due to a read error. The rearrangement uses TRBV7-9 and TRBJ2-1; tentative D call: TRBD2 (6 bases). CDR1 SEHNR and CDR2 FQNEAQ come from the germline V gene (reference sequence). The CDR3 is made up of 14 amino acids. The CDR3, as DNA: TGTGCCAGCAGCCCCGGGACTTCCTTCAATGAGCAGTTCTTC. It translates to CASSPGTSFNEQFF. The entire variable domain, with the rest obtained from reference TRBV7-9 and TRBJ2-1, is as follows: DTGVSQNPRHKITKRGQNVTFRCDPISEHNRLYWYRQTLGQGPEFLTYFQNEAQLEKSRLLSDRFSAERPKGSFSTLEIQRTEQGDSAMYLCASSPGTSFNEQFFGPGTRLTVL.

This sequence joins TRBV4-1 and TRBJ2-7; 9 nucleotides match TRBD1. This CDR3 has 16 residues. The germline gives CDR1 MGHRA, CDR2 YSYEKL. Trimming took 5 bases from V and 4 from J; bases not matched to a gene: 12. CDR3 region: CASSKNRGRSEYEQYF. The CDR3 DNA follows: TGCGCCAGCAGCAAGAACAGGGGGCGCTCTGAATACGAGCAGTACTTC.

The V gene is TRBV7-6, the J gene TRBJ2-7; tentatively, D is TRBD1 (5 bases). The CDR3 is made up of 14 amino acids. Germline CDR1 SGHVS, CDR2 FNYEAQ. V was shortened by 4 bases and J by 7 bases, with 17 bases between the two germline ends. CDR3: CASSSRQYLREQYF. In DNA form, the CDR3 reads TGTGCCAGCAGCTCCAGACAGTATCTACGTGAGCAGTACTTC.

The chain recombines TRBV28 with TRBJ1-4; perhaps TRBD1 as D (5 bases). The germline V gene encodes CDR1 MDHEN and CDR2 SYDVKM. There are 14 residues in the CDR3. V gave up 8 bases and J gave up 0 bases, with 10 bases separating them. CDR3 protein: CASLTAATNEKLFF. The CDR3 region has the DNA TGTGCCAGCTTGACAGCTGCAACTAATGAAAAACTGTTTTTT.

This chain joins TRBV4-3 and TRBJ2-5, with 8 positions matching TRBD1. This CDR3 is built from 16 residues. Per the germline V gene, CDR1 is LGHNA and CDR2 is YSLEER. Trimming took 4 bases from V and 4 from J; bases not matched to a gene: 11. The CDR3: CASSPRGPGPTETQYF. The DNA for the CDR3 is TGCGCCAGCAGCCCCAGGGGGCCCGGGCCAACAGAGACCCAGTACTTC.

This chain uses TRBV10-3 with TRBJ2-2; 10 bases line up with TRBD1. V gave up 6 bases and J gave up 6 bases; unmatched junction bases: 4. Germline lookup yields CDR1 ENHRY and CDR2 SYGVKD. CDR3 length: 14 residues. CDR3 amino acids: CAIRGQGLAGELFF. CDR3 bases: TGTGCCATCAGGGGACAGGGGCTTGCCGGGGAGCTGTTTTTT.

V gene TRBV28 combines with J gene TRBJ2-1; D possibly corresponds to TRBD2 (5 bases). The V end lost 7 bases, the J end lost 5 bases, and 12 bases lay between the germline ends. The CDR3 is made up of 13 amino acids. Germline lookup yields CDR1 MDHEN and CDR2 SYDVKM. In DNA form, the CDR3 reads TGTGCCAGCACCTTTTCCGGGGACAATGAGCAGTTCTTC. Its protein product is CASTFSGDNEQFF.

The gene calls are TRBV12-1 and TRBJ2-1; no DNA check was done on the table's D call, TRBD1. TRBV12-1 is a listed pseudogene. This CDR3 has 15 residues. The chain's CDR3 is CASSSRGNGYNEQFF. The CDR3 nucleotides are TGTGCCAGCAGCTCCAGGGGAAATGGCTACAATGAGCAGTTCTTC.

This clone has only a few counts. V is TRBV2 and J is TRBJ2-2; possible D gene TRBD1, 6 bases. Looked up from germline, CDR1 is SNHLY and CDR2 is FYNNEI. The CDR3 consists of 13 residues. Between the trimmed V and J ends, which lost 4 bases and 7 bases, there was a span of 10 bases. The CDR3 sequence: CASSGTEYGELFF. The CDR3 nucleotides are TGTGCCAGCAGTGGGACAGAGTACGGGGAGCTGTTTTTT.

The rearrangement links TRBV7-3 to TRBJ1-6; 7 bases map to TRBD1. Trimming removed 3 bases from V and 7 bases from J; junction bases left unmatched: 6. The length of the CDR3 is 15 residues. Germline V gene data show CDR1 as SGHTA and CDR2 as FQGTGA. CDR3 sequence reads: CASSFLGQDNSPLHF. The CDR3 bases are TGTGCCAGCAGCTTTTTAGGACAGGACAATTCACCCCTCCACTTT.

This chain links TRBV1 with TRBJ2-7; the table gives TRBD1 as D, unverified against the DNA. TRBV1 is annotated as a pseudogene. The CDR3 length is 19 residues. The CDR3 DNA sequence: TGCACCAGCAGCCAAGATCAGGACAGGGGGTACACCTTATCCTACGAGCAGTACTTC. Protein product: CTSSQDQDRGYTLSYEQYF.

Comment on this clone: Relative to the germline gene, one junction end is altered; a read error may explain this. The sample has other DNA sequences that encode this CDR3 too. The rearrangement joins TRBV6-6 to TRBJ2-5; D remains unclear. The germline V gene has CDR1 MNHNY and CDR2 SVGAGI (reference sequence). This CDR3 has 13 amino acids. CDR3 sequence (DNA): TGTGCCAGCAGTCTAGACGGCCAAGAGACTCAGTACTTC. Encoded protein: CASSLDGQETQYF.

The chain combines TRBV4-1 with TRBJ1-6, with D unclear. The CDR3 totals 12 residues. V lost 2 bases, J lost 13 bases, and 9 bases lay in between. Germline CDR1 reads MGHRA; CDR2 reads YSYEKL. The chain's CDR3 is CASSQIGRPLHF. DNA for the CDR3: TGCGCCAGCAGCCAAATAGGCAGGCCCCTCCACTTT.

In this sample, this clone turned up once. This sequence joins TRBV9 and TRBJ2-4, with 8 bases that match TRBD1. Germline V gene data show CDR1 as SGDLS and CDR2 as YYNGEE. V lost 3 bases and J lost 4; bases outside the gene matches: 3. CDR3 length: 14 amino acids. The CDR3 sequence is CASSAGQGKNIQYF. The CDR3 nucleotides are TGTGCCAGCAGCGCTGGACAGGGTAAAAACATTCAGTACTTC.

This clone was seen once. The rearrangement joins TRBV18 to TRBJ1-1; 11 positions match TRBD1. From germline, CDR1 is KGHSH and CDR2 LQKENI. The CDR3 runs 17 residues. V lost 4 bases to trimming and J lost 1 base; unmatched junction nucleotides: 8. In DNA, the CDR3 is TGTGCCAGCTCACTCTGGACAGGGGGCTTCGGGAACACTGAAGCTTTCTTT. Its translation is CASSLWTGGFGNTEAFF.

This chain links TRBV9 with TRBJ1-2; 9 positions match TRBD1. Germline CDR1 reads SGDLS; CDR2 reads YYNGEE. The junction had 3 bases not matched to a gene; V was cut back by 0 bases and J by 3 bases. The CDR3 runs 15 residues. Written as DNA, the CDR3 is TGTGCCAGCAGCGTAGACGGGACAGGGTACTATGGCTACACCTTC. Translated, it gives CASSVDGTGYYGYTF.

The chain recombines TRBV29-1 with TRBJ2-7; TRBD1 agrees at 7 bases. The V segment lost 4 bases and the J segment 3 bases; nucleotides outside the gene matches: 6. This CDR3 comprises 13 residues. Germline loops: CDR1 SQVTM, CDR2 ANQGSEA. The CDR3 coding sequence is TGCAGCGTTGTGGGGACAGATCTCTACGAGCAGTACTTC. Amino acids: CSVVGTDLYEQYF.

This chain connects TRBV4-1 to TRBJ1-3; maybe TRBD1 (5 bases). The CDR3 extends over 15 amino acids. CDR1 and CDR2 (germline): MGHRA, YSYEKL. V lost 3 bases and J 4 bases, leaving 13 bases between the germline ends. The CDR3 protein is CASSHPWTRGNTIYF. The CDR3 coding sequence is TGCGCCAGCAGCCACCCATGGACAAGAGGAAACACCATATATTTT.

The chain uses TRBV5-1 and TRBJ1-1; 7 nucleotides agree with TRBD1. Germline V gene data show CDR1 as SGHRS and CDR2 as YFSETQ. V lost 2 bases to trimming and J lost 0 bases; unmatched junction nucleotides: 1. This CDR3 comprises 14 residues. The CDR3 sequence is CASSFRGMNTEAFF. As DNA, the CDR3 is TGCGCCAGCAGCTTCAGGGGGATGAACACTGAAGCTTTCTTT.

V gene TRBV6-6 combines with J gene TRBJ1-1; 10 positions match TRBD1. Trimming removed 7 bases from V and 5 bases from J; junction bases left unmatched: 13. The CDR3 has 16 residues. Germline CDR1 MNHNY, CDR2 SVGAGI (reference sequence). The CDR3 region has the DNA TGTGCCAGCATATGGGGGACAGGGGCACATAGGACTGAAGCTTTCTTT. Translating it yields CASIWGTGAHRTEAFF.

The chain has TRBV2 and TRBJ1-4; weak D call: TRBD1 (5 bases). The CDR3 extends over 18 amino acids. CDR1 SNHLY and CDR2 FYNNEI come from the germline V gene. The V end lost 6 bases, the J end lost 1 base, and 21 bases lay between the germline ends. The CDR3 DNA sequence: TGTGCCAGCAGCGACCCCAGGCAGGGCGGTAAAACTAATGAAAAACTGTTTTTT. This translates into CASSDPRQGGKTNEKLFF.

The chain has TRBV18 and TRBJ2-5; 9 nucleotides agree with TRBD1. CDR1 and CDR2 (germline): KGHSH, LQKENI. The ends lost 3 bases at V and 3 bases at J; junction bases unmatched: 5. CDR3 length: 15 amino acids. The CDR3, as DNA: TGTGCCAGCTCACCCCTACAGGGGGCCGAAGAGACCCAGTACTTC. This encodes CASSPLQGAEETQYF.

This chain connects TRBV7-2 to TRBJ1-3, with D possibly matching TRBD1 (6 bases). This CDR3 spans 15 amino acids. From germline, CDR1 is SGHTA and CDR2 FQGNSA. V lost 1 base and J 2 bases, leaving 9 bases between the germline ends. CDR3 in DNA: TGTGCCAGCAGCTTAGTGTCAGGGGCTGGAAACACCATATATTTT. The encoded protein is CASSLVSGAGNTIYF.

The V gene is TRBV7-9, the J gene TRBJ1-4, with 8 nucleotides matching TRBD1. Trimming cost V 2 bases and J 2 bases; bases outside gene matches: 4. Germline CDR1 and CDR2: SEHNR and FQNEAQ (reference sequence). The CDR3 is 16 residues long. The CDR3 reads CASSLLTGGTNEKLFF. CDR3 in DNA: TGTGCCAGCAGCTTATTAACAGGGGGTACTAATGAAAAACTGTTTTTT.

The chain combines TRBV7-9 with TRBJ2-2, with D possibly being TRBD2 (5 bases). Germline loops: CDR1 SEHNR, CDR2 FQNEAQ (reference sequence). The CDR3 has 16 residues. V lost 1 base to trimming and J lost 0 bases, with 9 bases between them. The CDR3 DNA is TGTGCCAGCAGCTTAGGAGGAGGAACGAACACCGGGGAGCTGTTTTTT. It yields the protein CASSLGGGTNTGELFF.

The rearrangement joins TRBV18 to TRBJ2-5; the match to TRBD1 covers 8 bases. Trimming cost V 5 bases and J 11 bases; bases outside gene matches: 13. This CDR3 is built from 14 residues. CDR1 is KGHSH and CDR2 is LQKENI in the germline V gene. CDR3 protein: CASSAGQGAWEQYF. CDR3 in DNA: TGTGCCAGCTCAGCCGGGCAGGGGGCTTGGGAGCAGTACTTC.

The rearrangement joins TRBV4-1 to TRBJ2-2; D is possibly TRBD2 (6 bases). V lost 1 base, J lost 3 bases, and 12 bases lay in between. CDR3 size: 16 residues. Germline CDR1 reads MGHRA; CDR2 reads YSYEKL. For the CDR3, the DNA is TGCGCCAGCAGCCAAGGGAATCGGGAGTACACCGGGGAGCTGTTTTTT. Translation gives CASSQGNREYTGELFF.